This T cell receptor (beta chain) was recovered during a study of beta chain features in type 1 diabetes (dated by TCRdb to the late 2010s). Regarding the study in general: Mean age, gender distribution, total cell number and subset yield did not differ between patients and healthy donors. Across all samples, 107,917,701 sorted cells were examined, and cell number per subset correlated strongly with RNA yield. The study compared TCRB repertoires of sorted circulating CD4+ T cell subsets between recently diagnosed type 1 diabetes patients and matched healthy donors. Naive and central memory subsets were obtained from all 30 or so donors, but regulatory and stem cell-like memory subsets were isolated from only 8 patients and roughly 8 healthy donors. Here is what the overall study found, with its caveats: At VDJ recombination sites, patients with type 1 diabetes made fewer insertions and deleted more nucleotides, a pattern implying thymic rearrangement abnormalities. Naive, central memory and regulatory TCRB repertoires appeared to be more alike among patients than among healthy donors. PCR might favor shorter templates, but patient and control samples were amplified and corrected together, so any skew would affect both groups equally. In all four CD4+ subsets, TCRB CDR3 length was moderately but significantly shorter in type 1 diabetes patients. Because cDNA was sequenced instead of genomic DNA, activated cells with high expression could be over-represented, although the groups did not differ in activation or CD3 levels. HLA sub-analyses involved small numbers of individuals, so any influence of HLA type on TCRB rearrangement remained unresolved.

The High Capacity cDNA Reverse Transcription Kit was used to reverse transcribe all of the isolated RNA, meaning that expressed TCRB transcripts were what got sequenced. Deep immunoSEQ sequencing was performed on naive, central memory and regulatory T cell samples, with an average of roughly 3.6 million total reads per sample. Sorted cells were lysed in RLT buffer and RNA was extracted with DNase-treated RNeasy Micro or Mini kits, depending on cell number. To prevent cross-contamination, every cell subset was processed on its own, while patient and healthy donor samples were processed together. The immunoSEQ multiplex PCR was used to amplify TCRB sequences from cDNA, yielding 87-bp fragments that span the CDR3 region. Sequencing of the amplicons was done on the Illumina HiSeq platform. The original pipeline was this. Synthetic template baselines were used to correct PCR bias computationally, reads within Hamming distance 2 were collapsed, and singletons that could not be merged were discarded. By aligning reads against IMGT, V, D and J genes, CDR3 length, and insertions or deletions at six rearrangement sites were assigned. Within each subset, clonotype counts were normalized to sorted cell number, after which true diversity and Gini coefficients were computed with the tcR R package. The overlap coefficient, calculated on TCRB nucleotide sequences, was used to measure repertoire sharing. The table comes from immuneACCESS by way of TCRdb, which keeps in-frame sequences with V and J called. Part of the clones is missing from these tables; in studies checked, under half for an unresolved V gene and the rest for unknown reasons. D and trimming were read from the DNA, whereas the V and J calls and clone size are those reported in that table. This sample has 310,000 or so clones in its table, and less than 10% of those were observed once. The ten largest clonotypes hold roughly 0.44% of the sample.

A remark on this clone: Its cognate antigen has yet to be identified. Base qualities were left out, and no much larger clone turns up one base away.

Cut back by 1 base and 4 bases, the V and J ends lie 14 bases apart. CDR1 and CDR2 (SEHNR, FQNEAQ) derive from the germline V gene (reference sequence). The CDR3 covers 15 residues, taking in both the cysteine and the phenylalanine. Only the CDR3 DNA is retained, 45 bases long and in frame from the first base. Each donor gave one peripheral blood draw, averaging roughly 120 mL, which was collected into heparinised tubes. Using a panel that included CD45RO, CCR7, CD25, CD127, CD95 and CD27, naive, central memory, regulatory and stem cell-like memory CD4+ T cells were sorted on a BD FACSAria II. A purity above 95% was achieved for all sorted populations. PBMCs were separated immediately by Lymphoprep density gradient centrifugation and were stained directly, without being cultured. So that batch effects would be minimized, each experiment stained and sorted samples in pairs, pairing one healthy donor with one patient.

Source material: central memory CD4+ T cells from blood. In this chain, TRBV7-9 is recombined with TRBJ2-7, with no D gene named confidently. The TCR sequence derives from a woman younger than 35 in good health. The CDR3 region: CASSLVSQSVYEQYF. The sequenced DNA: TGTGCCAGCAGCTTAGTATCACAGAGTGTGTACGAGCAGTACTTC.